Each of the 27 T cell receptor beta chains below was sequenced from the same sample in a study of blood T cell repertoires in COVID-19. The protocol was immunoSEQ multiplex PCR, while the TCRdb copy is restricted to in-frame clones and leaves out a portion. The table shows about 200,000 clones, with about 83% occurring only once. The sequencing input was PBMCs or T cells enriched from blood (not recorded which). The source is a man between 40 and 49 years old with acute COVID-19.

The chain recombines TRBV5-1 with TRBJ2-1; TRBD1 agrees at 7 bases. Germline CDR1 reads SGHRS; CDR2 reads YFSETQ. With V trimmed by 0 bases and J by 8 bases, 8 bases remained unmatched. The CDR3 extends over 15 amino acids. The CDR3 region has the DNA TGCGCCAGCAGCTTGGCCCCAGGGGGAAGGGATGAGCAGTTCTTC. Amino acid sequence: CASSLAPGGRDEQFF.

This clone was detected only a few times. The sample carries other DNA sequences with the same CDR3. The chain recombines TRBV9 with TRBJ2-2; 7 bases are a match to TRBD1. Germline CDR1 and CDR2: SGDLS and YYNGEE. The CDR3 contains 16 residues. J gave up 6 bases and V 0 bases, and 8 bases lay outside the gene matches. CDR3 protein: CASSVATTGDAGELFF. The CDR3 region has the DNA TGTGCCAGCAGCGTAGCGACCACAGGGGACGCCGGGGAGCTGTTTTTT.

In this sample, this clone turned up a few times. The V and J genes are TRBV28 and TRBJ1-1; no definite D call. CDR1 is MDHEN, CDR2 SYDVKM, per germline. V lost 2 bases and J lost 0, with 4 bases in between. CDR3 length: 13 residues. CDR3 coding DNA: TGTGCCAGCAGTTTAGCGCTGAACACTGAAGCTTTCTTT. Amino acids: CASSLALNTEAFF.

The chain joins TRBV2 to TRBJ2-5, with a possible D match to TRBD2 (7 bases). The V gene lost 7 bases and the J gene lost 1 base, with 16 bases spanning the gap. Germline CDR1 and CDR2: SNHLY and FYNNEI. This CDR3 comprises 15 residues. The CDR3 spells CASTGGRQIQETQYF. The CDR3, as DNA: TGTGCCAGCACCGGGGGGCGACAAATCCAAGAGACCCAGTACTTC.

This clone was detected only a few times. The gene calls are TRBV2 and TRBJ1-5, with 7 bases that match TRBD1. The CDR3 spans 13 residues. V shed 10 bases and J 3 bases; nucleotides not matched to a gene: 6. Germline V gene lookup returns CDR1 SNHLY and CDR2 FYNNEI. The CDR3 nucleotides read TGTGCCACGTCGGGACAGTACAATCAGCCCCAGCATTTT. Its protein is CATSGQYNQPQHF.

CDR3 coding DNA: TGTGCCATCAGGGGAGGGACGGGCACTGAAGCTTTCTTT. It is translated as CAIRGGTGTEAFF. The chain links TRBV6-5 to TRBJ1-1; a possible D gene is TRBD1 (6 bases). V shed 10 bases and J shed 4 bases, with 16 bases lying between them. The CDR3 is made up of 13 amino acids. Per germline, CDR1 MNHEY and CDR2 SVGAGI.

The chain joins TRBV6-5 to TRBJ1-2, with D perhaps TRBD1 (6 bases). CDR1 and CDR2 (germline): MNHEY, SVGAGI. CDR3 length: 11 residues. With 6 bases removed from V and 6 bases from J, the gap between germline ends came to 8 bases. This CDR3 reads CASRRGNGYTF. Here the CDR3 DNA reads TGTGCCAGCAGAAGGGGGAATGGCTACACCTTC.

J is TRBJ1-2 and V is TRBV27; D is possibly TRBD1 (5 bases). The V gene's germline CDR1 is MNHEY and CDR2 SMNVEV (reference sequence). Trimming took off 5 bases at V and 5 bases at J, with 15 bases between the two ends. The length of the CDR3 is 14 residues. This chain's CDR3 is CASSSRDWGYGYTF. CDR3 coding DNA: TGTGCCAGCAGTAGCCGGGACTGGGGATATGGCTACACCTTC.

The CDR3 loop reads CASSPRPLGASTEAFF. The CDR3 nucleotides read TGTGCCAGCTCACCCCGCCCGCTGGGGGCTTCCACTGAAGCTTTCTTT. J is TRBJ1-1 and V is TRBV18; D might be TRBD1 (6 bases). The V gene lost 3 bases and the J gene lost 4 bases, with 18 bases spanning the gap. This CDR3 is 16 amino acids long. Germline values: CDR1 KGHSH, CDR2 LQKENI.

CDR3: CASSNPDRGSVGTEAFF. The CDR3 DNA reads TGTGCCAGTAGTAATCCGGACAGGGGTTCCGTGGGCACTGAAGCTTTCTTT. The chain employs TRBV19 and TRBJ1-1; 9 nucleotides match TRBD1. The J segment lost 4 bases and the V segment lost 4 bases, leaving 13 bases of the junction unmatched. The CDR3 is 17 residues long. Germline assignment: CDR1 LNHDA and CDR2 SQIVND (reference sequence).

This clone came up once. The gene calls are TRBV11-3 and TRBJ2-5, with TRBD1 as a possible D gene (5 bases). The CDR3 sequence is 15 residues long. Germline-derived CDR1 and CDR2 are SGHNT and YENEEA. Trimming stripped 1 base from V and 3 bases from J, with 12 bases between. This CDR3 is CASSLGSSGKETQYF. As DNA, the CDR3 is TGTGCCAGCAGCTTAGGGTCTTCAGGGAAAGAGACCCAGTACTTC. The full variable domain, completed using reference TRBV11-3 and TRBJ2-5, is EAGVVQSPRYKIIEKKQPVAFWCNPISGHNTLYWYLQNLGQGPELLIRYENEEAVDDSQLPKDRFSAERLKGVDSTLKIQPAELGDSAVYLCASSLGSSGKETQYFGPGTRLLVL.

V is TRBV14 and J is TRBJ2-1; a weak D match, TRBD1 (6 bases). Per germline, CDR1 SGHDN and CDR2 FVKESK. With 4 bases removed from V and 10 bases from J, the gap between germline ends came to 17 bases. The CDR3 is made up of 14 amino acids. DNA of the CDR3: TGTGCCAGCAGCCCCGTCCCGGGACACCAAGAGCAGTTCTTC. This encodes CASSPVPGHQEQFF.

The chain uses TRBV25-1 and TRBJ1-2, with 9 bases matching TRBD1. The ends lost 4 bases at V and 7 bases at J; junction bases unmatched: 7. The CDR3 length is 14 residues. Germline V gives CDR1 MGHDK, CDR2 SYGVNS. Here the CDR3 reads CASSAGQGKFGYTF. CDR3 in DNA: TGTGCCAGCAGTGCAGGACAGGGGAAGTTTGGCTACACCTTC.

The rearrangement uses TRBV10-3 and TRBJ2-3; D may be TRBD2 (6 bases). V lost 7 bases, J lost 2 bases, and 16 bases lay in between. The CDR3 extends over 15 amino acids. CDR1 is ENHRY, CDR2 SYGVKD, per germline. CDR3 sequence: CAINQAGPATDTQYF. The CDR3 region has the DNA TGTGCCATCAACCAAGCGGGTCCCGCCACAGATACGCAGTATTTT.

The chain links TRBV28 to TRBJ2-5; 13 bases align to TRBD2. Germline V gives CDR1 MDHEN, CDR2 SYDVKM. Germline trimming cut 6 bases from V and 4 bases from J; bases unmatched to any gene: 8. The CDR3 is made up of 16 amino acids. The CDR3 sequence is CASRKGLAGVGETQYF. The CDR3 DNA is TGTGCCAGCAGAAAAGGACTAGCGGGAGTCGGAGAGACCCAGTACTTC.

The CDR3 here is CASKQDRSNGYTF. The DNA of the CDR3 is TGTGCCAGCAAGCAGGACAGGTCGAATGGCTACACCTTC. This chain uses TRBV28 with TRBJ1-2; TRBD1 agrees at 7 bases. This CDR3 has 13 residues. V lost 7 bases and J lost 6; bases outside the gene matches: 8. From germline, CDR1 is MDHEN and CDR2 SYDVKM.

The chain combines TRBV4-1 with TRBJ2-7; possibly TRBD2 for D (6 bases). V was pared by 1 base and J by 3 bases, with 10 bases between. Germline CDR1 is MGHRA and CDR2 is YSYEKL. The CDR3 runs to 14 residues. The DNA for the CDR3 is TGCGCCAGCAGCCAAGCGGGGGTCCTCTACGAGCAGTACTTC. It yields the protein CASSQAGVLYEQYF.

This sequence joins TRBV5-5 and TRBJ1-5; 10 bases map to TRBD1. V gave up 0 bases and J gave up 3 bases; unmatched junction bases: 6. The CDR3 contains 17 residues. CDR1 SGHKS and CDR2 YYEKEE come from the germline V gene (reference sequence). The CDR3 loop is CASSLAGTGANNQPQHF. CDR3 in DNA: TGTGCCAGCAGCTTGGCGGGGACAGGGGCTAACAATCAGCCCCAGCATTTT.

This chain uses TRBV11-2 with TRBJ1-2; TRBD1 is a possible D gene (6 bases). Looked up from germline, CDR1 is SGHAT and CDR2 is FQNNGV. This CDR3 has 14 residues. Trimming cost V 0 bases and J 8 bases, with 13 bases left between them. CDR3 coding DNA: TGTGCCAGCAGCTTAGATCAGGGGCGGGAGGGCTACACCTTC. Residues: CASSLDQGREGYTF.

This rearrangement joins TRBV11-2 to TRBJ2-5; TRBD2 agrees at 10 bases. The CDR3 covers 18 residues. In germline, CDR1 is SGHAT, CDR2 FQNNGV. The trim removed 7 bases at V and 5 bases at J, leaving 19 bases unmatched. The CDR3 spells CASTRTLRSSGRWETQYF. CDR3 DNA: TGTGCCAGCACCCGGACACTTCGATCTAGCGGGAGATGGGAGACCCAGTACTTC.

The chain combines TRBV20-1 with TRBJ2-5; the D is unclear. This CDR3 has 8 amino acids. The V end was cut by 5 bases, the J end by 11 bases, with 6 bases between. Germline V lookup: CDR1 DFQATT, CDR2 SNEGSKA (reference sequence). Written as DNA, the CDR3 is TGCAGTGCTCCGGGTCAGTACTTC. It yields the protein CSAPGQYF.

This sequence joins TRBV7-9 and TRBJ2-7; a weak D match, TRBD2 (6 bases). Germline-derived CDR1 and CDR2 are SEHNR and FQNEAQ (reference sequence). This CDR3 region has 15 residues. The V end lost 5 bases, the J end lost 2 bases, and 16 bases lay between the germline ends. Here the CDR3 DNA reads TGTGCCAGCAGCGACCGCCGGGACTCAACCTACGAGCAGTACTTC. Translation gives CASSDRRDSTYEQYF. Supplemented by reference TRBV7-9 and TRBJ2-7, the full variable domain reads DTGVSQNPRHKITKRGQNVTFRCDPISEHNRLYWYRQTLGQGPEFLTYFQNEAQLEKSRLLSDRFSAERPKGSFSTLEIQRTEQGDSAMYLCASSDRRDSTYEQYFGPGTRLTVT.

The V and J genes are TRBV6-2 or TRBV6-3 and TRBJ2-1; D ambiguous. There are 17 residues in the CDR3. Per germline, CDR1 MNHEY and CDR2 SVGEGT. V lost 0 bases to trimming and J lost 6 bases, with 18 bases between them. The CDR3, as DNA: TGTGCCAGCAGTTACTCTCCCGCAATTACCTTCAGCAATGAGCAGTTCTTC. It encodes CASSYSPAITFSNEQFF.

This chain joins TRBV5-1 and TRBJ2-1; tentative D call: TRBD2 (7 bases). The CDR3 covers 13 residues. Germline values: CDR1 SGHRS, CDR2 YFSETQ. V was pared by 4 bases and J by 16 bases, with 21 bases between. CDR3 nucleotide sequence: TGCGCCAGCAGCCCGGGAGGAGGACAGATCTTTTTCTTC. It encodes CASSPGGGQIFFF.

The rearrangement joins TRBV6-5 to TRBJ1-5, with D possibly TRBD1 on 6 matching bases. V gave up 6 bases and J gave up 6 bases, with 15 bases separating them. This CDR3 is 14 amino acids long. Germline V gene data show CDR1 as MNHEY and CDR2 as SVGAGI. The CDR3 region has the DNA TGTGCCAGCAGGCCTACAGGGTTGGGTCAGCCCCAGCATTTT. Encoded protein: CASRPTGLGQPQHF.

This chain joins TRBV9 and TRBJ2-3; perhaps TRBD2 as D (5 bases). In germline, CDR1 is SGDLS, CDR2 YYNGEE. The CDR3 loop spans 14 amino acids. V was clipped by 3 bases and J by 3 bases, with 11 bases between them. This chain's CDR3 is CASSAGLETDTQYF. CDR3 nucleotide sequence: TGTGCCAGCAGCGCCGGACTGGAAACAGATACGCAGTATTTT.

The gene calls are TRBV7-3 and TRBJ1-1; D possibly corresponds to TRBD1 (6 bases). V was cut by 5 bases and J by 3 bases, with 16 bases left in between. The CDR3 has 15 amino acids. Germline loops: CDR1 SGHTA, CDR2 FQGTGA. The CDR3 here is CASSMSQGLHTEAFF. CDR3 sequence (DNA): TGTGCCAGCAGCATGTCACAGGGCTTACACACTGAAGCTTTCTTT.